These 18 T cell receptor beta chains were sequenced from one sample in a study of CD4 T cells in relation to SARS-CoV-2 and coronaviruses. Before the COVID-19 pandemic, during about 2011-2019, CD4+ T cells were taken from unexposed donors. Repertoires were generated with immunoSEQ multiplex PCR, while TCRdb's copy carries only in-frame clones and drops some. Seen here are 60,000 to 80,000 clones, 87% observed once, and the top ten hold 1.6%. The specimen was memory CD4+ T cells from PBMCs. The receptors derive from a human donor in good health.

The rearrangement joins TRBV24-1 to TRBJ2-7, with D perhaps TRBD2 (6 bases). The CDR3 has 18 residues. Trimming shortened V by 3 bases and J by 1 base, and 21 bases separated the two germline ends. Germline assignment: CDR1 KGHDR and CDR2 SFDVKD. The CDR3 is CATSDRGTSYAGSYEQYF. In DNA, the CDR3 is TGTGCCACCAGTGATCGAGGGACCAGCTACGCGGGATCCTACGAGCAGTACTTC.

The rearrangement joins TRBV6-5 to TRBJ1-5, with D tentatively TRBD1 (5 bases). Per germline, CDR1 MNHEY and CDR2 SVGAGI. The germline V and J ends were trimmed by 6 bases and 5 bases, with 11 bases remaining between them. The CDR3 contains 13 residues. The CDR3 DNA sequence: TGTGCCAGCAGCGTACAGGAGGATCAGCCCCAGCATTTT. Its protein is CASSVQEDQPQHF.

This clone was detected a few times. V usage is TRBV29-1 and J usage is TRBJ2-2; TRBD2 matches at 9 bases. Trimming took 6 bases from V and 6 from J; bases not matched to a gene: 14. Germline V lookup: CDR1 SQVTM, CDR2 ANQGSEA. The CDR3 totals 16 residues. CDR3 loop: CSVSGWAGGPPGELFF. The CDR3 DNA reads TGCAGCGTGTCCGGCTGGGCGGGAGGGCCCCCCGGGGAGCTGTTTTTT.

The V and J genes are TRBV7-6 and TRBJ2-3, with 8 bases lining up with TRBD2. V gave up 5 bases and J gave up 4 bases; unmatched junction bases: 17. Germline-derived CDR1 and CDR2 are SGHVS and FNYEAQ. This CDR3 contains 18 residues. In DNA form, the CDR3 reads TGTGCCAGCAGCCGGGAGACGGGGGGGCCGGTTGGGGCAGATACGCAGTATTTT. Translating it yields CASSRETGGPVGADTQYF.

The genes are TRBV10-1 and TRBJ1-1; D is unclear. The V end was cut by 7 bases, the J end by 0 bases, with 12 bases between. CDR1 and CDR2 (germline): WNHNN, SYGVQD (reference sequence). The CDR3 is made up of 14 amino acids. The CDR3 DNA sequence: TGCGCCAGCATTTCCGTGGTGATGAACACTGAAGCTTTCTTT. Its protein is CASISVVMNTEAFF.

The chain links TRBV9 to TRBJ1-6; 7 nucleotides match TRBD1. The J segment lost 5 bases and the V segment lost 3 bases, leaving 8 bases of the junction unmatched. Germline V gives CDR1 SGDLS, CDR2 YYNGEE. This CDR3 comprises 16 residues. The DNA of the CDR3 is TGTGCCAGCAGCGCCACGCACAGGGGAGATAATTCACCCCTCCACTTT. Translated: CASSATHRGDNSPLHF.

The rearrangement links TRBV12-3 or TRBV12-4 to TRBJ1-2; D possibly corresponds to TRBD1 (5 bases). The CDR3 is 13 residues long. V was shortened by 5 bases and J by 5 bases, with 12 bases between the two germline ends. The CDR3 region is CASSKTARYGYTF. CDR3 nucleotide sequence: TGTGCCAGCAGTAAGACAGCTCGGTATGGCTACACCTTC.

The genes are TRBV7-3 and TRBJ2-5, with TRBD1 matching over 8 bases. This CDR3 is built from 14 residues. Germline V gives CDR1 SGHTA, CDR2 FQGTGA. V was clipped by 5 bases and J by 2 bases; unmatched bases: 4. The CDR3: CASSRTGPQETQYF. In DNA, the CDR3 is TGTGCCAGCAGCCGGACAGGGCCTCAAGAGACCCAGTACTTC.

The V gene is TRBV19, the J gene TRBJ2-7, with D uncertain. Per germline, CDR1 LNHDA and CDR2 SQIVND (reference sequence). The germline V and J ends were trimmed by 5 bases and 2 bases, with 13 bases remaining between them. This CDR3 has 14 residues. The CDR3 sequence: CASSPPGPPYEQYF. The CDR3 DNA reads TGTGCCAGTAGTCCCCCCGGACCTCCCTACGAGCAGTACTTC.

The chain has TRBV5-5 and TRBJ1-1; 8 bases line up with TRBD1. V lost 0 bases and J lost 3; bases outside the gene matches: 4. CDR1 SGHKS and CDR2 YYEKEE come from the germline V gene (reference sequence). This CDR3 has 15 amino acids. CDR3 amino acids: CASSLGSGGYTEAFF. CDR3 bases: TGTGCCAGCAGCTTGGGTTCAGGGGGCTACACTGAAGCTTTCTTT.

The gene calls are TRBV29-1 and TRBJ2-7; TRBD1 is a possible D gene (6 bases). This CDR3 has 12 residues. Germline CDR1 and CDR2: SQVTM and ANQGSEA. Trimming removed 7 bases at V and 3 bases at J, with 13 bases between. DNA of the CDR3: TGCAGCGGAATGGACAGAGACTACGAGCAGTACTTC. This encodes CSGMDRDYEQYF.

This sequence joins TRBV18 and TRBJ1-2, with D perhaps TRBD1 (5 bases). There are 14 residues in the CDR3. Trimming cost V 2 bases and J 1 base, with 8 bases left between them. Per germline, CDR1 KGHSH and CDR2 LQKENI. The CDR3 spells CASSPSGDNYGYTF. The CDR3 nucleotides read TGTGCCAGCTCACCATCGGGGGATAACTATGGCTACACCTTC.

The chain couples TRBV2 to TRBJ1-6; TRBD1 matches 7 bases. Germline values: CDR1 SNHLY, CDR2 FYNNEI. V dropped 6 bases and J dropped 10; count of bases not matched to a gene: 12. The CDR3 is 15 residues long. In nucleotides, the CDR3 is TGTGCCAGCAGACTAAGGACAGGCGAGGACTCACCCCTCCACTTT. Its translation is CASRLRTGEDSPLHF.

The rearrangement uses TRBV5-1 and TRBJ2-7; D unclear. The CDR3 contains 13 residues. V dropped 0 bases and J dropped 0 bases, with 4 bases sitting between them. CDR1 is SGHRS and CDR2 is YFSETQ in the germline V gene. The CDR3 DNA reads as TGCGCCAGCAGCTTGGACCTCTCCTACGAGCAGTACTTC. Translation gives CASSLDLSYEQYF. Using reference TRBV5-1 and TRBJ2-7 for the parts outside the CDR3, the full variable domain is KAGVTQTPRYLIKTRGQQVTLSCSPISGHRSVSWYQQTPGQGLQFLFEYFSETQRNKGNFPGRFSGRQFSNSRSEMNVSTLELGDSALYLCASSLDLSYEQYFGPGTRLTVT.

V and J are TRBV10-3 and TRBJ2-1; 7 positions agree with TRBD1. Germline CDR1 is ENHRY and CDR2 is SYGVKD. The CDR3 totals 15 residues. The ends lost 6 bases at V and 2 bases at J; junction bases unmatched: 7. Here the CDR3 DNA reads TGTGCCATCAGGGTTAGGACAGGAACCTACAATGAGCAGTTCTTC. This sequence encodes CAIRVRTGTYNEQFF.

The rearrangement uses TRBV3-1 (or the pseudogene TRBV3-2) and TRBJ1-5; no firm D call. Germline values: CDR1 LGHDT, CDR2 YNNKEL (reference sequence). This CDR3 spans 15 amino acids. V gave up 0 bases and J gave up 5 bases, with 11 bases separating them. Here the CDR3 reads CASSQDRTDYQPQHF. The CDR3 nucleotides read TGTGCCAGCAGCCAAGATCGAACGGATTATCAGCCCCAGCATTTT.

The chain couples TRBV24-1 to TRBJ1-2; 7 bases match TRBD1. This CDR3 comprises 13 residues. V lost 4 bases, J lost 6 bases, and 4 bases stayed unmatched. Germline values: CDR1 KGHDR, CDR2 SFDVKD. The chain's CDR3 is CATSETGTDGYTF. The CDR3 nucleotides are TGTGCCACCAGTGAAACCGGGACAGATGGCTACACCTTC.

The chain has TRBV18 and TRBJ1-5, with D maybe TRBD1 (6 bases). V shed 4 bases and J shed 0 bases, with 19 bases lying between them. Germline V gene lookup returns CDR1 KGHSH and CDR2 LQKENI. The CDR3 length is 18 residues. CDR3 residues: CASSLKQPGHYSNQPQHF. CDR3 sequence (DNA): TGTGCCAGCTCACTCAAGCAGCCGGGACATTATAGCAATCAGCCCCAGCATTTT.